These 18 T cell receptor beta chains originate from one sample sequenced in a study of naive and memory T cell subsets. An equimolar mix of two oligonucleotides served as the beta constant-region primer for TRBC1 and TRBC2. The ligated cDNA underwent four PCR rounds using SP2 and nested alpha and beta constant-region primers. TCRdb ran MiXCR on the UMI-ligation and nested PCR reads and lists one entry per CDR3 protein. The data contain 80,000 or so distinct CDR3 sequences, roughly 9.3% of them seen just once; the ten biggest clones take up less than 1.5%. The sample was naive CD8+ T cells from blood. Receptors were obtained from a human donor in good health.

This clonotype was seen many times. This sequence joins TRBV27 and TRBJ2-1; 11 bases fit TRBD1. The CDR3 loop spans 15 amino acids. With 6 bases clipped from V and 3 bases from J, the junction kept 4 bases outside the gene matches. Germline CDR1 is MNHEY and CDR2 is SMNVEV (reference sequence). The CDR3 protein is CASRRGTGGYNEQFF. In DNA form, the CDR3 reads TGTGCCAGCAGACGAGGGACAGGGGGCTACAATGAGCAGTTCTTC.

This clonotype has just a few counts. This sequence joins TRBV27 and TRBJ2-1, with 14 bases lining up with TRBD2. The V gene's germline CDR1 is MNHEY and CDR2 SMNVEV (reference sequence). There are 16 residues in the CDR3. After removal of 5 bases from V and 7 bases from J, the junction contained 7 bases not matched to a gene. The CDR3 spells CASSEPGLAGGNEQFF. DNA for the CDR3: TGTGCCAGCAGTGAACCTGGACTAGCGGGAGGTAATGAGCAGTTCTTC.

This clonotype was detected many times. This chain joins TRBV5-5 and TRBJ2-1; 11 bases match TRBD2. Germline values: CDR1 SGHKS, CDR2 YYEKEE (reference sequence). The V segment lost 3 bases and the J segment 4 bases; nucleotides outside the gene matches: 3. CDR3 length: 15 residues. The CDR3 sequence: CASSSGTSGYNEQFF. The DNA of the CDR3 is TGTGCCAGCAGCTCCGGGACTAGCGGATACAATGAGCAGTTCTTC.

This clonotype occurred a few times. The V gene is TRBV7-8, the J gene TRBJ2-7; TRBD1 or TRBD2 may be the D gene (6 bases each). Trimming stripped 7 bases from V and 6 bases from J, with 25 bases between. CDR1 is SGHVS, CDR2 FQNEAQ, per germline. This CDR3 has 16 amino acids. The CDR3: CASTEGGGRAAGEQYF. DNA for the CDR3: TGTGCCAGCACCGAAGGTGGGGGGCGCGCCGCGGGCGAGCAGTACTTC.

This clonotype came up a few times. The rearrangement joins TRBV27 to TRBJ2-1; the D is unclear. The CDR3 is made up of 17 amino acids. Germline CDR1 and CDR2: MNHEY and SMNVEV (reference sequence). V was cut by 5 bases and J by 0 bases, with 17 bases left in between. CDR3: CASSASVGENSYNEQFF. The CDR3 nucleotides read TGTGCCAGCAGTGCCTCGGTGGGCGAGAACTCCTACAATGAGCAGTTCTTC.

This chain connects TRBV13 to TRBJ2-7; 7 bases agree with TRBD2. CDR1 is PRHDT, CDR2 FYEKMQ, per germline (reference sequence). There are 15 residues in the CDR3. The V and J ends lost 5 bases and 4 bases, in that order; junction bases with no gene match: 11. The CDR3 nucleotides are TGTGCCAGCAGCCCCGGAGAGCGGGACCCTTACGAGCAGTACTTC. Amino acids: CASSPGERDPYEQYF.

This clonotype was observed many times. The rearrangement uses TRBV29-1 and TRBJ2-7; unclear D gene. Germline-derived CDR1 and CDR2 are SQVTM and ANQGSEA. Between the trimmed V and J ends, which lost 6 bases and 0 bases, there was a span of 12 bases. There are 13 residues in the CDR3. CDR3 sequence reads: CSVSTGDSYEQYF. The CDR3 coding sequence is TGCAGCGTAAGTACTGGAGACTCCTACGAGCAGTACTTC.

The V and J genes are TRBV29-1 and TRBJ2-1; D is undetermined. The CDR3 length is 14 residues. Germline CDR1 SQVTM, CDR2 ANQGSEA. Between the trimmed V and J ends, which lost 4 bases and 4 bases, there was a span of 14 bases. CDR3 nucleotides: TGCAGCGTTGGGGCCACTTCGATATACAATGAGCAGTTCTTC. This encodes CSVGATSIYNEQFF.

The V call is TRBV28, the J call TRBJ2-3; D ambiguous. Germline V lookup: CDR1 MDHEN, CDR2 SYDVKM. CDR3 length: 14 amino acids. Deletions cut 5 bases from V and 2 bases from J, with 11 bases between. In nucleotides, the CDR3 is TGTGCCAGCAGTGCTGACGGAGCCACAGATACGCAGTATTTT. Translation: CASSADGATDTQYF.

The table lists this clonotype with a few counts. The rearrangement uses TRBV29-1 and TRBJ1-1; D is unclear. From germline, CDR1 is SQVTM and CDR2 ANQGSEA. V dropped 6 bases and J dropped 1 base, with 12 bases sitting between them. The CDR3 has 13 residues. The CDR3, as DNA: TGCAGCGTGGACGGACCTAGGAACACTGAAGCTTTCTTT. It translates to CSVDGPRNTEAFF.

At least ten counts were recorded for this clonotype. The gene calls are TRBV25-1 and TRBJ1-2, with no clear D. Germline-derived CDR1 and CDR2 are MGHDK and SYGVNS. This CDR3 is 11 amino acids long. Trimming shortened V by 1 base and J by 6 bases, and 3 bases separated the two germline ends. The CDR3 sequence: CASSEWDGYTF. CDR3 nucleotides: TGTGCCAGCAGTGAATGGGATGGCTACACCTTC.

This clonotype was recorded many times. The V call is TRBV4-1, the J call TRBJ2-7; a weak D match, TRBD1 (5 bases). Germline V lookup: CDR1 MGHRA, CDR2 YSYEKL. The CDR3 extends over 14 amino acids. Trimming stripped 4 bases from V and 0 bases from J, with 10 bases between. CDR3 protein: CASSLQESSYEQYF. CDR3 nucleotides: TGCGCCAGCAGCCTACAGGAAAGCTCCTACGAGCAGTACTTC.

The sample holds many counts of this clonotype. The J gene is TRBJ1-1, the V gene TRBV7-9; D possibly corresponds to TRBD1 (6 bases). Germline CDR1 SEHNR, CDR2 FQNEAQ (reference sequence). The CDR3 has 16 amino acids. With 4 bases removed from V and 2 bases from J, the gap between germline ends came to 17 bases. CDR3 coding DNA: TGTGCCAGCAGCTCCCCATTTGGGGGGGCTAACACTGAAGCTTTCTTT. Protein sequence: CASSSPFGGANTEAFF.

This clonotype was picked up a small number of times. This chain connects TRBV7-9 to TRBJ1-2; D is ambiguous. Per the germline V gene, CDR1 is SEHNR and CDR2 is FQNEAQ (reference sequence). This CDR3 contains 13 residues. V lost 8 bases and J lost 4, with 14 bases in between. CDR3 DNA: TGTGCCAGCGTCCAGGCGGGAAGCTATGGCTACACCTTC. Translation: CASVQAGSYGYTF.

The CDR3 sequence is CASSPLGEPQHF. The CDR3 nucleotides are TGTGCCAGCAGCCCGCTGGGGGAGCCCCAGCATTTT. The chain carries TRBV7-9 and TRBJ1-5, with TRBD1 as a possible D gene (5 bases). Germline CDR1 reads SEHNR; CDR2 reads FQNEAQ (reference sequence). The CDR3 has 12 residues. Trimming left V 5 bases short and J 8 bases short, with 10 bases between.

In this sample, this clonotype turned up many times. CDR3 sequence reads: CASSHGTEQFF. CDR3 sequence (DNA): TGTGCCAGCAGTCACGGGACTGAGCAGTTCTTC. The rearrangement links TRBV12-3 or TRBV12-4 to TRBJ2-1; either TRBD1 or TRBD2 may supply D (5 bases each). V lost 5 bases and J lost 9, with 8 bases in between. This CDR3 is 11 amino acids long.

This clonotype was detected a few times. V is TRBV29-1 and J is TRBJ2-2; 15 bases are shared with TRBD2. J was trimmed by 3 bases and V by 4 bases; bases with no gene match: 6. There are 17 residues in the CDR3. Germline V gene lookup returns CDR1 SQVTM and CDR2 ANQGSEA. CDR3 sequence (DNA): TGCAGCGTTGCGGGACTAGCGGGAGGAACCTACACCGGGGAGCTGTTTTTT. This encodes CSVAGLAGGTYTGELFF.

This clonotype occurred many times. The chain is built from TRBV6-4 and TRBJ1-1; D unclear. The CDR3 has 14 residues. Germline V CDR1 and CDR2: MRHNA, SNTAGT. Trimming shortened V by 3 bases and J by 4 bases, and 12 bases separated the two germline ends. As DNA, the CDR3 is TGTGCCAGCAGTGATCGGGGTCTGATCACTGAAGCTTTCTTT. This translates into CASSDRGLITEAFF.